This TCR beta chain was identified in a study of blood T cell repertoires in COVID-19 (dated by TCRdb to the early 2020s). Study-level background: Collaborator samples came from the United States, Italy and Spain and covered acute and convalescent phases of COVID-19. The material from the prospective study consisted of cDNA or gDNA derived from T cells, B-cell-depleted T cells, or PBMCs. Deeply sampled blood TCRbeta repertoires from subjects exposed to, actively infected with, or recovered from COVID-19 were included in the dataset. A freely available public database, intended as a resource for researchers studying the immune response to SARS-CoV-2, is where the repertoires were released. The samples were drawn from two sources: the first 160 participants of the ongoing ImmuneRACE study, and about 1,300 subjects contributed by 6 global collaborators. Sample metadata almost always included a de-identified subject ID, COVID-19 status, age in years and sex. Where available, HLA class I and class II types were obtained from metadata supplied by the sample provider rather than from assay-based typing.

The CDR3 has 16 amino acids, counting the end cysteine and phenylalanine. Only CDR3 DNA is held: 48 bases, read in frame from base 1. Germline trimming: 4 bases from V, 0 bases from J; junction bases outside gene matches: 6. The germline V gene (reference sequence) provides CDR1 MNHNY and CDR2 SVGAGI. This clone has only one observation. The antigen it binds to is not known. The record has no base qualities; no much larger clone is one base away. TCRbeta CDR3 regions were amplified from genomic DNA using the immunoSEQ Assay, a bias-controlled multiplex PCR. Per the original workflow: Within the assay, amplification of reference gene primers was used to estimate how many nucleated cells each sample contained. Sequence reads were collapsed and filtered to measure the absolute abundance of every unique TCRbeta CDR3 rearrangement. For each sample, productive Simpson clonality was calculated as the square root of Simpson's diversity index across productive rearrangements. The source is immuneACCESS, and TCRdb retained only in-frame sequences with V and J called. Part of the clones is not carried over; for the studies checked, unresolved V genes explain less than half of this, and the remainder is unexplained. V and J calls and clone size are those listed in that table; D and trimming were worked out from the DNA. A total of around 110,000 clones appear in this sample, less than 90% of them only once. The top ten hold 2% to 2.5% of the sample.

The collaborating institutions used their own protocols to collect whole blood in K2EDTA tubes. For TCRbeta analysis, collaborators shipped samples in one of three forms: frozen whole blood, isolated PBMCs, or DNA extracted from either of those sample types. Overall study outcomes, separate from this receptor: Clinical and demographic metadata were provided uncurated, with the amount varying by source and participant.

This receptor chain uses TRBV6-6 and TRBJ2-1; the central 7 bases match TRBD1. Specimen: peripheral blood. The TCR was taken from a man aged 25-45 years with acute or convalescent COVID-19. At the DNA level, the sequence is TGTGCCAGCAGTTGGGACAGCGTAAGCTCCTACAATGAGCAGTTCTTC. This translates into CASSWDSVSSYNEQFF.